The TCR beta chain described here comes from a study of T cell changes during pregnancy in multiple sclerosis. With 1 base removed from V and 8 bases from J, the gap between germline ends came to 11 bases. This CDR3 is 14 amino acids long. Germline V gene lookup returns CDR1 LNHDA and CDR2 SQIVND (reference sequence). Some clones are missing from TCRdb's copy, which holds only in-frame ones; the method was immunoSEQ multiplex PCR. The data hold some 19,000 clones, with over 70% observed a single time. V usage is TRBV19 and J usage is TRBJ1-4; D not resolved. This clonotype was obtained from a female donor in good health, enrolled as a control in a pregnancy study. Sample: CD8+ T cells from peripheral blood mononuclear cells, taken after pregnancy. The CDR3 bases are TGTGCCAGTAGTATAGGCCTCCAAGAGGAAAAACTGTTTTTT. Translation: CASSIGLQEEKLFF.